What follows is one T cell receptor (beta chain) and its context. These data originate in a study of cytomegalovirus exposure and HLA in healthy donors. CDR1 and CDR2 (germline): SNHLY, FYNNEI. J lost 4 bases, V lost 3 bases, and 4 bases had no gene match. CDR3 size: 14 residues. The PCR made use of 60 Vbeta and 13 Jbeta primers. Clones were sequenced by immunoSEQ multiplex PCR, and TCRdb holds only the in-frame ones, with some missing. Of about 76,000 clones in the sample, roughly 85% were seen once. These donors counted as nominally healthy when sampled, but unrecorded immune exposures were likely. The material sequenced was PBMCs. This receptor was taken from a man aged 25 to 40 in good health and CMV-seronegative. The J gene is TRBJ1-1, the V gene TRBV2; the match to TRBD1 covers 8 bases. CDR3 nucleotides: TGTGCCAGCAGTGACCAGGGGGCTAGCACTGAAGCTTTCTTT. Its protein product is CASSDQGASTEAFF.